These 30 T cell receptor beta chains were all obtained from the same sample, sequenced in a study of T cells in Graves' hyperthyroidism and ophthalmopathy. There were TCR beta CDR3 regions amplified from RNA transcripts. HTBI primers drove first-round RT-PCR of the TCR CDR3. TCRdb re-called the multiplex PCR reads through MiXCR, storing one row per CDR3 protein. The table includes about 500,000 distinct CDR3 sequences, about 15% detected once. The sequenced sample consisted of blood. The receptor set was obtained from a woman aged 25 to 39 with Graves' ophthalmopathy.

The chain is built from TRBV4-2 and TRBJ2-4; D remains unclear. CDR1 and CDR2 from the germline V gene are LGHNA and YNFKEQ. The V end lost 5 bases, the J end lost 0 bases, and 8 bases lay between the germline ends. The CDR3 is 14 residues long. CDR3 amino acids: CASSVDQAKNIQYF. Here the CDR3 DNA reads TGTGCCAGCAGCGTGGATCAAGCCAAAAACATTCAGTACTTC.

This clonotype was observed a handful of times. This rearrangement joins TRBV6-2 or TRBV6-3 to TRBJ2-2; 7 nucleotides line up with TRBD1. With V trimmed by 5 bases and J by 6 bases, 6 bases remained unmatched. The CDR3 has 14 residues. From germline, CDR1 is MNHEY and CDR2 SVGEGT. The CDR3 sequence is CASSPTDRAGELFF. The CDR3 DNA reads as TGTGCCAGCAGTCCCACTGACAGGGCCGGGGAGCTGTTTTTT.

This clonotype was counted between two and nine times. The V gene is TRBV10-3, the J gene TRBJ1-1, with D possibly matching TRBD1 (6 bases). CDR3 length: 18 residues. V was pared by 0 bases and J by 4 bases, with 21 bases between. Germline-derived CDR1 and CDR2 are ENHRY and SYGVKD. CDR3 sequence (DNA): TGTGCCATCAGTGAGTCGATGACGGGTAGGGGAGGGGGCACTGAAGCTTTCTTT. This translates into CAISESMTGRGGGTEAFF.

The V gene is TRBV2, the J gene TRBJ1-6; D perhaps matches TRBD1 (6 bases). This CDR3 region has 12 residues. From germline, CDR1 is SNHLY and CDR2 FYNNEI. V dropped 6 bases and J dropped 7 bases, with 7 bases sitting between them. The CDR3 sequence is CASRRGNSPLHF. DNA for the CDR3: TGTGCCAGCAGAAGGGGGAATTCACCCCTCCACTTT.

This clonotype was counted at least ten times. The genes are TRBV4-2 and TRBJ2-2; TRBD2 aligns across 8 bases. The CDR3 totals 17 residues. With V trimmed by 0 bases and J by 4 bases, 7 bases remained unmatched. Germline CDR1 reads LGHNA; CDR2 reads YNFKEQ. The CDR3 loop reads CASSQDPTSGITGELFF. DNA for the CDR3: TGTGCCAGCAGCCAAGACCCCACTAGCGGCATCACCGGGGAGCTGTTTTTT.

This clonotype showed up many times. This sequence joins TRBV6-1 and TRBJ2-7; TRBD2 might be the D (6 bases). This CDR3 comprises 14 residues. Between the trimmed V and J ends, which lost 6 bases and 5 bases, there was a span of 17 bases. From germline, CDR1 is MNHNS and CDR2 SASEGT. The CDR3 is CASSDRLGWNEQYF. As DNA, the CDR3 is TGTGCCAGCAGCGACCGACTAGGGTGGAACGAGCAGTACTTC.

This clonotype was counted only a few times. CDR3 in DNA: TGTGCCAGCAGTAAAGCCGGACCAAGTGGCTCCTACGAGCAGTACTTC. This sequence encodes CASSKAGPSGSYEQYF. The chain joins TRBV6-2 or TRBV6-3 to TRBJ2-7; D gene unclear. Trimming pared 5 bases from V and 0 bases from J, leaving 17 bases between. This CDR3 comprises 16 residues. In germline, CDR1 is MNHEY, CDR2 SVGEGT.

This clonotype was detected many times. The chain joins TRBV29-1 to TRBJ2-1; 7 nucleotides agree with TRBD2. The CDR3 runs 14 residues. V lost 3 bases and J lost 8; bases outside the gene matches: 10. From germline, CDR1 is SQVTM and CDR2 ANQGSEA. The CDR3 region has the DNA TGCAGCGTTGATGGCGCGGGAGTTGGGGATGAGCAGTTCTTC. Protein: CSVDGAGVGDEQFF.

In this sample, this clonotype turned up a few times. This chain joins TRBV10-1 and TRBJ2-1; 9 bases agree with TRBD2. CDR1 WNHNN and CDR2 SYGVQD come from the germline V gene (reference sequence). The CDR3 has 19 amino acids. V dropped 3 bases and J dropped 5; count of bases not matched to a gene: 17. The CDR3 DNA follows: TGCGCCAGCAGTGACCGATACATTACTAGCGGGCAGAGCCACAATGAGCAGTTCTTC. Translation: CASSDRYITSGQSHNEQFF.

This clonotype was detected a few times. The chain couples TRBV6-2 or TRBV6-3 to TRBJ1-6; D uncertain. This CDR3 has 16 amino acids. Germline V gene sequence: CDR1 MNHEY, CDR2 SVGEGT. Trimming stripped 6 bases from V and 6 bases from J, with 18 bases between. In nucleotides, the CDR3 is TGTGCCAGCAGACGCCCGACTGGGAGGCTTAATTCACCCCTCCACTTT. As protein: CASRRPTGRLNSPLHF.

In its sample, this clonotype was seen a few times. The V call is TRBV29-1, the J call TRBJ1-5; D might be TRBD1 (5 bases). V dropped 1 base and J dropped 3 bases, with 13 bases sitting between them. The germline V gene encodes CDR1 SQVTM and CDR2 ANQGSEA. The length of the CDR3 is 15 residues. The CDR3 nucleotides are TGCAGCGTTGAAGTCCGTGGACACGACAATCAGCCCCAGCATTTT. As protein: CSVEVRGHDNQPQHF.

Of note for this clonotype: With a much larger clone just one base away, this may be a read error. CDR3 protein: CASSYRQSWRGYTF. The DNA for the CDR3 is TGTGCCAGCAGTTATCGACAGTCGTGGCGGGGCTACACCTTC. The chain uses TRBV28 and TRBJ1-2; possible D gene TRBD1, 5 bases. The CDR3 is 14 amino acids. The germline V gene has CDR1 MDHEN and CDR2 SYDVKM. Trimming left V 4 bases short and J 8 bases short, with 17 bases between.

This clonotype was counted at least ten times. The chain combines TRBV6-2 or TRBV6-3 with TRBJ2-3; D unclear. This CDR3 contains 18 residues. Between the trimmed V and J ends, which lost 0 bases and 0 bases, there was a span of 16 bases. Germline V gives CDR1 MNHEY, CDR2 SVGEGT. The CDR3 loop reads CASSYSTDAAMSTDTQYF. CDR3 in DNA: TGTGCCAGCAGTTACTCGACGGATGCGGCCATGAGCACAGATACGCAGTATTTT.

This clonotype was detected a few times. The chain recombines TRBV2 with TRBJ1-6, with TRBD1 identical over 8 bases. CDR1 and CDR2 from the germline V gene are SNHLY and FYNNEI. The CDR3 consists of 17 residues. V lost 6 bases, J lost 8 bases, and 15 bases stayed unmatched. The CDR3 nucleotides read TGTGCCAGCAGCAGAGAGCCTCCGGGACAGGATCATTCACCCCTCCACTTT. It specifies CASSREPPGQDHSPLHF.

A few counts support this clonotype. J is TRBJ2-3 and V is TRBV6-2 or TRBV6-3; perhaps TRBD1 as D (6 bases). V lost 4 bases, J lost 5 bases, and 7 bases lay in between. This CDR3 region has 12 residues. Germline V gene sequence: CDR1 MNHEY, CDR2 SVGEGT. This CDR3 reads CASSSGEDTQYF. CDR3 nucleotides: TGTGCCAGCAGTTCAGGGGAAGATACGCAGTATTTT.

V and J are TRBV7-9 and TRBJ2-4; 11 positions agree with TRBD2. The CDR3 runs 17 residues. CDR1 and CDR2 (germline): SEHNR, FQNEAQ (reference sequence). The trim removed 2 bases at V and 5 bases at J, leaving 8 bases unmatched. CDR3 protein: CASSLSASGRLQNIQYF. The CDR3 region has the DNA TGTGCCAGCAGCTTATCGGCTAGCGGGAGGTTGCAAAACATTCAGTACTTC.

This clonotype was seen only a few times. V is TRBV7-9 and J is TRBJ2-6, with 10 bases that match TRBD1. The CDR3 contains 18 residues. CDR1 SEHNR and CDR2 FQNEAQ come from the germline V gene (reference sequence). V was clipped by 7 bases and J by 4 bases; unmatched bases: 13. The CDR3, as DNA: TGTGCCAGCAACCTGCTGGGGACAGGGGCAGGCGGGGCCAACGTCCTGACTTTC. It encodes CASNLLGTGAGGANVLTF. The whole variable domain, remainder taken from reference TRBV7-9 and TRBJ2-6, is DTGVSQNPRHKITKRGQNVTFRCDPISEHNRLYWYRQTLGQGPEFLTYFQNEAQLEKSRLLSDRFSAERPKGSFSTLEIQRTEQGDSAMYLCASNLLGTGAGGANVLTFGAGSRLTVL.

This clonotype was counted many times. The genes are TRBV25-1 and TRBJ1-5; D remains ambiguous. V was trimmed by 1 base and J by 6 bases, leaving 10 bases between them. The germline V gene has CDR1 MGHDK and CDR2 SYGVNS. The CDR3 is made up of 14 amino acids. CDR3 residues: CASSEFGGRQPQHF. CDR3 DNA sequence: TGTGCCAGCAGTGAATTTGGAGGGCGTCAGCCCCAGCATTTT.

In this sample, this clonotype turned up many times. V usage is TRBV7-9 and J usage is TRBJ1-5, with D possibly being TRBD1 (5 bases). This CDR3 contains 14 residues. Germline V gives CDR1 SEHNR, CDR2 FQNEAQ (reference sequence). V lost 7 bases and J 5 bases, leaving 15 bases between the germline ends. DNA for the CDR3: TGTGCCAGCACCACCGGGGACCGTGATCAGCCCCAGCATTTT. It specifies CASTTGDRDQPQHF.

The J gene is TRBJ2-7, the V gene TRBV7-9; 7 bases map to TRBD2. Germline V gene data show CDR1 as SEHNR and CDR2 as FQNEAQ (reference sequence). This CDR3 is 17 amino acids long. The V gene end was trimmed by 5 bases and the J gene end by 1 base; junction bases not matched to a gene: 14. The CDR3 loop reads CASSPSRKREGSYEQYF. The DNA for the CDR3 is TGTGCCAGCAGCCCAAGTCGGAAGCGGGAAGGGTCCTACGAGCAGTACTTC.

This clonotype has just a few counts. DNA of the CDR3: TGTGCCAGCACCCCCCCAGGGGAAAGAAACACCATATATTTT. Translation: CASTPPGERNTIYF. This chain connects TRBV6-2 or TRBV6-3 to TRBJ1-3, with D possibly matching TRBD1 (6 bases). This CDR3 comprises 14 residues. Germline V gene sequence: CDR1 MNHEY, CDR2 SVGEGT. Trimming pared 7 bases from V and 5 bases from J, leaving 15 bases between.

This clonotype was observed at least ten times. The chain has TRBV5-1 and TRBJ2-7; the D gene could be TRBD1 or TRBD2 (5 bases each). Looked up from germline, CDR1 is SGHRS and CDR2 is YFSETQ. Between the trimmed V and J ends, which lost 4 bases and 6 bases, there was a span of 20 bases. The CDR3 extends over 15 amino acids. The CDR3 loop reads CASSPGDHRAGEQYF. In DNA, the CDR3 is TGCGCCAGCAGCCCCGGGGACCACCGGGCTGGCGAGCAGTACTTC.

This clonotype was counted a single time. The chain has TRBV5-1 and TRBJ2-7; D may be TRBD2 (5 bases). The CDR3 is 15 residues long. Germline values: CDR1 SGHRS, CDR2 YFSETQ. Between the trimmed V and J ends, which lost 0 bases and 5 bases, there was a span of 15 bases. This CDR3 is CASSLVGREVDEQYF. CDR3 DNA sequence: TGCGCCAGCAGCTTGGTTGGGAGAGAGGTCGACGAGCAGTACTTC.

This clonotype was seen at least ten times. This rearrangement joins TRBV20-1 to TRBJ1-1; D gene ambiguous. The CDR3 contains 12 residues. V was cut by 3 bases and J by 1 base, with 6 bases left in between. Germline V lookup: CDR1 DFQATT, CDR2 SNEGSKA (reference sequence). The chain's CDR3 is CSARVQNTEAFF. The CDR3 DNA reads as TGCAGTGCTAGGGTACAGAACACTGAAGCTTTCTTT.

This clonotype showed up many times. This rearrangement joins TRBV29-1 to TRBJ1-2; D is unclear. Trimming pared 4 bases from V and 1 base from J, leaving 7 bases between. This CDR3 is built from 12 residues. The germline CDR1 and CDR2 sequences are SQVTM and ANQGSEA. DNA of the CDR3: TGCAGCGTTGCTGGGAGTAACTATGGCTACACCTTC. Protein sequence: CSVAGSNYGYTF. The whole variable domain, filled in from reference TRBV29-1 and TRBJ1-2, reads SAVISQKPSRDICQRGTSLTIQCQVDSQVTMMFWYRQQPGQSLTLIATANQGSEATYESGFVIDKFPISRPNLTFSTLTVSNMSPEDSSIYLCSVAGSNYGYTFGSGTRLTVV.

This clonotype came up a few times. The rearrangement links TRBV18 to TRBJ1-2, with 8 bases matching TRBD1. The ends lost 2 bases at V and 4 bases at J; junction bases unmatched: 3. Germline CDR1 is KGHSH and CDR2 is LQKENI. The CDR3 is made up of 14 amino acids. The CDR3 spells CASSPETGGYGYTF. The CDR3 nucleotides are TGTGCCAGCTCACCAGAAACAGGGGGCTATGGCTACACCTTC.

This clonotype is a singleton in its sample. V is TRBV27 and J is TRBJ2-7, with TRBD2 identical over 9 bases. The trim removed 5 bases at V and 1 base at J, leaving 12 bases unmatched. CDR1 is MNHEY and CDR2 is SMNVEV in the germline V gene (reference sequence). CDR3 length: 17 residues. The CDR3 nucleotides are TGTGCCAGCAGTCCCAAAGGGTGGCTAGCGGGATCCTACGAGCAGTACTTC. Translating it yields CASSPKGWLAGSYEQYF.

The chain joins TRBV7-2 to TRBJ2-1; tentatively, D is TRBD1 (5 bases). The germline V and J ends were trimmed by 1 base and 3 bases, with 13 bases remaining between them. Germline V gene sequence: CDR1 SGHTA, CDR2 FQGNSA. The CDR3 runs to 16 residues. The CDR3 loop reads CASSLVGVLNYNEQFF. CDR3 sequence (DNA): TGTGCCAGCAGCTTAGTAGGGGTATTGAACTACAATGAGCAGTTCTTC. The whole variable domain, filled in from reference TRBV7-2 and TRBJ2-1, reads GAGVSQSPSNKVTEKGKDVELRCDPISGHTALYWYRQSLGQGLEFLIYFQGNSAPDKSGLPSDRFSAERTGGSVSTLTIQRTQQEDSAVYLCASSLVGVLNYNEQFFGPGTRLTVL.

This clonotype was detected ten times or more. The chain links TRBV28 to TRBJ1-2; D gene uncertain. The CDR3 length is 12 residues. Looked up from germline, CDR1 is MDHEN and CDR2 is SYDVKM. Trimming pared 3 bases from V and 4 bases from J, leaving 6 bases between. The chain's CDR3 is CASSFKLYGYTF. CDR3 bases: TGTGCCAGCAGTTTCAAACTCTATGGCTACACCTTC.

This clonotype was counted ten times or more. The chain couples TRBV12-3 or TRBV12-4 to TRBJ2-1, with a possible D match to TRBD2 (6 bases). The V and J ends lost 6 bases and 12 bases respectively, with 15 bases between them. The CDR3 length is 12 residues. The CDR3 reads CASSDPGLPQFF. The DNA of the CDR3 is TGTGCCAGCAGCGATCCGGGACTCCCGCAGTTCTTC.